This entry concerns a single T cell receptor beta chain. The antigen is undetermined. Roughly 9.5 milliliters of peripheral blood were drawn from each donor into EDTA-treated tubes. Every sample gave at least 5 micrograms of total RNA when it was extracted. This record comes from a study of blood T cells in healthy people across ages. Study-wide results and caveats: PBMCs that were unsorted prevented a conclusive naive versus antigen-experienced comparison.

Sample-barcoded 5' priming and a J-beta primer mix drove a second PCR of roughly 7 to 11 cycles. Each single sample gave us at least 3 million CDR3-containing paired-end reads. MiXCR, applied by TCRdb to the 5' RACE reads, yields one record per CDR3 protein. This table has 950,000 to 1,200,000 distinct CDR3 sequences, less than 45% appearing once. From germline, CDR1 is LGHNA and CDR2 YNFKEQ. Trimming took off 2 bases at V and 4 bases at J, with 15 bases between the two ends. The length of the CDR3 is 15 residues. Input material: blood. The chain uses TRBV4-2 and TRBJ2-7; no firm D call. This clonotype originated in a man between 18 and 35 years old in good health. Written as DNA, the CDR3 is TGTGCCAGCAGCCAATTACAGAGCTGGGGATACGAGCAGTACTTC. Its protein is CASSQLQSWGYEQYF.